A single sample gave rise to the 12 T cell receptor beta chains below, sequenced in a study of beta chain features in type 1 diabetes listed by TCRdb under 2018. The library was prepared using the immunoSEQ multiplex PCR assay. The entire isolated RNA was reverse transcribed using the High Capacity cDNA Reverse Transcription Kit, and thus expressed TCRB transcripts were sequenced. TCRdb re-hosts the immuneACCESS table, in-frame sequences only. Its copies lack some clones; in the studies checked, an unresolved V gene accounts for under half of them, and the cause for the rest is not known. The sample profile shows around 300,000 clones; roughly 11% of them were found once. The ten biggest clones cover roughly 0.014% of the sample. Sequencing was done on a sample of naive CD4+ T cells from blood. According to the study, the label for this sample's cell subset or site signals: true naive CD4+ T cells. These receptors all stem from a woman aged 25 to 39 in good health.

This clone has a handful of counts. The V call is TRBV7-2, the J call TRBJ2-3; a weak D match, TRBD2 (5 bases). The V end lost 5 bases, the J end lost 0 bases, and 15 bases lay between the germline ends. This CDR3 is built from 16 residues. CDR1 and CDR2 (germline): SGHTA, FQGNSA. CDR3 nucleotides: TGTGCCAGCAGCCTTTCACTAGGGAAGAGCACAGATACGCAGTATTTT. As protein: CASSLSLGKSTDTQYF.

This clone occurred a few times. Other DNA sequences in this specimen translate into the identical CDR3. V gene TRBV4-2 combines with J gene TRBJ1-5; the match to TRBD1 covers 7 bases. Losses at the gene ends were 1 base for V and 3 bases for J; bases not matched to a gene: 9. Per the germline V gene, CDR1 is LGHNA and CDR2 is YNFKEQ. The CDR3 length is 17 residues. The DNA for the CDR3 is TGTGCCAGCAGCCAAGGTGAAGGACAGGAGAACAATCAGCCCCAGCATTTT. It translates to CASSQGEGQENNQPQHF.

The chain combines TRBV5-4 with TRBJ2-1; TRBD2 agrees at 9 bases. There are 16 residues in the CDR3. Germline V gives CDR1 SGHNT, CDR2 YYREEE (reference sequence). V was clipped by 4 bases and J by 4 bases; unmatched bases: 9. CDR3 nucleotide sequence: TGTGCCAGCAGCAGAAAGACTAGCGGATATTACAATGAGCAGTTCTTC. Protein sequence: CASSRKTSGYYNEQFF.

This clone turned up a few times. The rearrangement uses TRBV28 and TRBJ2-1; no clear D. The V and J ends lost 3 bases and 5 bases respectively, with 5 bases between them. Looked up from germline, CDR1 is MDHEN and CDR2 is SYDVKM. The CDR3 extends over 12 amino acids. The CDR3 DNA sequence: TGTGCCAGCAGTTTGAGAGACAATGAGCAGTTCTTC. Translation: CASSLRDNEQFF.

The chain carries TRBV28 and TRBJ2-7, with D uncertain. Trimming removed 1 base from V and 2 bases from J, with 12 bases in between. Germline V gene lookup returns CDR1 MDHEN and CDR2 SYDVKM. The CDR3 sequence is 15 residues long. CDR3 DNA: TGTGCCAGCAGTTTATCGGGTCGCCTCCCCTACGAGCAGTACTTC. It translates to CASSLSGRLPYEQYF.

This clone has a handful of counts. The chain employs TRBV5-4 and TRBJ2-7; TRBD1 agrees at 9 bases. The germline V gene encodes CDR1 SGHNT and CDR2 YYREEE (reference sequence). There are 15 residues in the CDR3. Germline trimming cut 2 bases from V and 0 bases from J; bases unmatched to any gene: 3. The CDR3 region has the DNA TGTGCCAGCAGCTTTGGACAGGGGAGCTCCTACGAGCAGTACTTC. It yields the protein CASSFGQGSSYEQYF.

This clone has just a few counts. The chain recombines TRBV6-5 with TRBJ2-2, with 8 positions matching TRBD1. V was clipped by 7 bases and J by 3 bases; unmatched bases: 7. The CDR3 contains 15 residues. Looked up from germline, CDR1 is MNHEY and CDR2 is SVGAGI. CDR3 loop: CASTPDRGHTGELFF. CDR3 DNA: TGTGCCAGCACACCCGACAGGGGCCACACCGGGGAGCTGTTTTTT.

This clone was counted between two and nine times. The chain links TRBV9 to TRBJ1-2; 9 positions agree with TRBD1. J gave up 4 bases and V 0 bases, and 1 base lay outside the gene matches. This CDR3 contains 14 residues. Germline V CDR1 and CDR2: SGDLS, YYNGEE. DNA for the CDR3: TGTGCCAGCAGCGTAGCGGGACAGGGCTATGGCTACACCTTC. It codes for CASSVAGQGYGYTF. Filled out from reference TRBV9 and TRBJ1-2, the complete variable domain reads DSGVTQTPKHLITATGQRVTLRCSPRSGDLSVYWYQQSLDQGLQFLIQYYNGEERAKGNILERFSAQQFPDLHSELNLSSLELGDSALYFCASSVAGQGYGYTFGSGTRLTVV.

This clone was seen more than once but under ten times. V gene TRBV5-1 combines with J gene TRBJ1-2; TRBD1 aligns across 7 bases. Trimming took 1 base from V and 6 from J; bases not matched to a gene: 6. From germline, CDR1 is SGHRS and CDR2 YFSETQ. The CDR3 contains 14 residues. CDR3 nucleotides: TGCGCCAGCAGCTTGCAAACAGGGGTAGATGGCTACACCTTC. Amino acid sequence: CASSLQTGVDGYTF.

This clone has only a few counts. The chain couples TRBV4-1 to TRBJ2-2, with 14 nucleotides matching TRBD2. Germline assignment: CDR1 MGHRA and CDR2 YSYEKL. Trimming removed 4 bases from V and 3 bases from J; junction bases left unmatched: 4. The CDR3 totals 17 residues. The CDR3: CASSPGLAGVDTGELFF. CDR3 bases: TGCGCCAGCAGCCCGGGACTAGCGGGAGTTGACACCGGGGAGCTGTTTTTT.

V is TRBV18 and J is TRBJ1-1; D possibly corresponds to TRBD1 (6 bases). Germline V gene data show CDR1 as KGHSH and CDR2 as LQKENI. This CDR3 is 14 amino acids long. V lost 2 bases, J lost 5 bases, and 12 bases lay in between. CDR3 in amino acids: CASSPIERGTEAFF. Here the CDR3 DNA reads TGTGCCAGCTCACCAATAGAAAGGGGGACTGAAGCTTTCTTT.

This clone was seen more than once but under ten times. This chain links TRBV15 with TRBJ1-5; 7 nucleotides match TRBD1. Germline CDR1 and CDR2: LNHNV and YYDKDF (reference sequence). CDR3 length: 14 residues. With V trimmed by 3 bases and J by 4 bases, 3 bases remained unmatched. For the CDR3, the DNA is TGTGCCACCAGCAGTACAGGGGAAAATCAGCCCCAGCATTTT. It specifies CATSSTGENQPQHF.